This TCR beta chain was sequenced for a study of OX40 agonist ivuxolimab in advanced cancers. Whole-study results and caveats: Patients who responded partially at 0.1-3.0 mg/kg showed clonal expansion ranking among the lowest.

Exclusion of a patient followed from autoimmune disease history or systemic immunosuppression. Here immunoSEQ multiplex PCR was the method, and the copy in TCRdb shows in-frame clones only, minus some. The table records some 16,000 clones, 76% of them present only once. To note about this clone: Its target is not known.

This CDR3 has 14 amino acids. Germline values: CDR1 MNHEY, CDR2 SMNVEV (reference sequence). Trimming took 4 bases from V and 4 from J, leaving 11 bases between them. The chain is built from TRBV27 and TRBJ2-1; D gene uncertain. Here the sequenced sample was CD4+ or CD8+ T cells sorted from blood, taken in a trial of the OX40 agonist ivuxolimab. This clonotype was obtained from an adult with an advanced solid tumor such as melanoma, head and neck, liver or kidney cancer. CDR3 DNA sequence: TGTGCCAGCAGTTCCGTCGAGTTATACAATGAGCAGTTCTTC. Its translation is CASSSVELYNEQFF.